This T cell receptor (beta chain) was recovered during a study of cytomegalovirus exposure and HLA in healthy donors. Study results and limitations: Rates of TCR association differed by HLA locus in a later analysis, with DRB1 highest and HLA-C lowest.

Germline CDR1 reads SGHVS; CDR2 reads FNYEAQ. This CDR3 is 16 amino acids long. V lost 3 bases, J lost 0 bases, and 3 bases stayed unmatched. Vbeta (60) and Jbeta (13) primers were used in the PCR. In the source study's methods: Per a later analysis, the number of unique TCR beta chains was roughly 83 million, of which roughly 11 million were shared. Sequenced by immunoSEQ multiplex PCR; TCRdb stores in-frame clones only, minus some. That table is the source of V, J and clone size, and D and trimming were worked out from the DNA. The data show just over 150,000 clones, around 72% seen once. As concerns this clone: Its matching antigen is unknown. Other DNA sequences in the sample encode the same CDR3.

Specimen: PBMCs. The genes are TRBV7-6 and TRBJ2-3, with 10 bases matching TRBD2. The source of this sequence is a man aged 40-49 years in good health and CMV-seropositive. The CDR3 coding sequence is TGTGCCAGCAGCTTGGTAGCGGGGGGAAGCACAGATACGCAGTATTTT. It encodes CASSLVAGGSTDTQYF.